Each of the 3 T cell receptor beta chains below was sequenced from the same sample in a study of T cell responses to AZD1222 COVID-19 vaccine. Clones were read by immunoSEQ multiplex PCR, and TCRdb kept only the in-frame ones, dropping some. The sample contains about 140,000 clones, around 92% of which appear only once. Sequenced here: peripheral blood, sampled 28 days after the second AZD1222 dose. The receptors come from an adult who received the AZD1222 COVID-19 vaccine.

This clone was recorded once. The CDR3 loop reads CATSRDTGTGNTIYF. CDR3 nucleotide sequence: TGTGCCACCAGCAGAGATACCGGGACAGGAAACACCATATATTTT. The rearrangement joins TRBV15 to TRBJ1-3, with a weak D call TRBD1 (6 bases). CDR3 length equals 15 residues. Per the germline V gene, CDR1 is LNHNV and CDR2 is YYDKDF (reference sequence). Trimming left V 0 bases short and J 4 bases short, with 10 bases between.

The chain has TRBV28 and TRBJ1-2, with 9 bases that match TRBD1. J was trimmed by 1 base and V by 5 bases; bases with no gene match: 8. Germline V gene data show CDR1 as MDHEN and CDR2 as SYDVKM. The CDR3 spans 16 residues. CDR3 bases: TGTGCCAGCAGTGGATCCGGGACAGGGATTAACTATGGCTACACCTTC. This encodes CASSGSGTGINYGYTF.

This chain links TRBV9 with TRBJ1-1, with D possibly matching TRBD1 (5 bases). Germline lookup yields CDR1 SGDLS and CDR2 YYNGEE. The CDR3 contains 14 residues. With 4 bases removed from V and 1 base from J, the gap between germline ends came to 11 bases. The CDR3 DNA reads TGTGCCAGCAGCCCCAATCAGGGGAACACTGAAGCTTTCTTT. Translation: CASSPNQGNTEAFF.